This T cell receptor beta chain was identified during a study of control samples from healthy donors and cancer patients. From germline, CDR1 is MNHEY and CDR2 SVGAGI. CDR3 length: 14 amino acids. Trimming took 2 bases from V and 10 from J; bases not matched to a gene: 5. Data came from immunoSEQ multiplex PCR; TCRdb stores just in-frame clones and leaves some out. Of 150,000 to 200,000 clones listed, 91% were seen once; the top ten hold 1.5%. The J gene is TRBJ1-4, the V gene TRBV6-5, with 9 bases lining up with TRBD1. What was sequenced was blood. The TCR sequence derives from a woman aged 25 to 39 in good health. CDR3 sequence (DNA): TGTGCCAGCAGTTACACAGGGGGCGGGGGAAAACTGTTTTTT. Its translation is CASSYTGGGGKLFF.